The 8 T cell receptor beta chains listed next were all sequenced from one sample in a study of blood T cell repertoires in COVID-19. The repertoire was sequenced with immunoSEQ multiplex PCR; TCRdb's copy has only in-frame clones and lacks some. The profile shows about 430,000 clones, around nine tenths of them singletons. The specimen was PBMCs or T cells enriched from blood (not recorded which). The receptors were gathered from a woman younger than 35 who had been exposed to COVID-19.

J is TRBJ1-2 and V is TRBV27; 9 nucleotides match TRBD1. The V and J ends lost 2 bases and 3 bases, in that order; junction bases with no gene match: 4. Germline V CDR1 and CDR2: MNHEY, SMNVEV (reference sequence). The CDR3 length is 15 residues. CDR3 residues: CASSLSWTGDYGYTF. CDR3 DNA: TGTGCCAGCAGTTTAAGTTGGACAGGGGACTATGGCTACACCTTC.

The chain couples TRBV19 to TRBJ1-6, with D uncertain. Trimming left V 3 bases short and J 6 bases short, with 9 bases between. This CDR3 is built from 14 residues. Germline V lookup: CDR1 LNHDA, CDR2 SQIVND (reference sequence). CDR3 DNA sequence: TGTGCCAGTAGTATGGGAGGCCGTAATTCACCCCTCCACTTT. Translated, it gives CASSMGGRNSPLHF.

The V call is TRBV27, the J call TRBJ2-1; D is unresolved. CDR1 is MNHEY, CDR2 SMNVEV, per germline (reference sequence). This CDR3 is built from 14 residues. V was trimmed by 2 bases and J by 2 bases, leaving 7 bases between them. The CDR3 loop reads CASSLGLTYNEQFF. CDR3 sequence (DNA): TGTGCCAGCAGTTTAGGCCTGACCTACAATGAGCAGTTCTTC.

This clone was detected a few times. This chain connects TRBV11-2 to TRBJ2-5; D not certain. The CDR3 loop spans 15 amino acids. The V end lost 1 base, the J end lost 3 bases, and 12 bases lay between the germline ends. Germline V lookup: CDR1 SGHAT, CDR2 FQNNGV. This CDR3 reads CASSLGPLREETQYF. In nucleotides, the CDR3 is TGTGCCAGCAGCTTAGGACCCCTACGGGAAGAGACCCAGTACTTC.

The CDR3 DNA follows: TGTGCCACCAAGGGGCGGTATAGCACAGATACGCAGTATTTT. Protein product: CATKGRYSTDTQYF. J is TRBJ2-3 and V is TRBV24-1; weak D call: TRBD1 (5 bases). The CDR3 sequence is 14 residues long. Germline V gives CDR1 KGHDR, CDR2 SFDVKD. V lost 8 bases and J lost 0, with 11 bases in between.

V gene TRBV19 combines with J gene TRBJ1-1; D unresolved. V was cut by 6 bases and J by 1 base, with 12 bases left in between. The CDR3 length is 14 residues. The V gene's germline CDR1 is LNHDA and CDR2 SQIVND (reference sequence). This chain's CDR3 is CASSGERRNTEAFF. The CDR3 DNA reads TGTGCCAGTAGCGGGGAGCGAAGGAACACTGAAGCTTTCTTT.

This clone was seen a handful of times. The chain couples TRBV11-2 to TRBJ1-2; no definite D call. CDR3 length equals 17 residues. Germline assignment: CDR1 SGHAT and CDR2 FQNNGV. V was cut by 2 bases and J by 0 bases, with 16 bases left in between. CDR3 sequence (DNA): TGTGCCAGCAGCTTAAACCGACTGGAGGGAGCTAACTATGGCTACACCTTC. Translation: CASSLNRLEGANYGYTF.

The gene calls are TRBV29-1 and TRBJ2-5; D is possibly TRBD2 (6 bases). The CDR3 is made up of 12 amino acids. Germline V CDR1 and CDR2: SQVTM, ANQGSEA. Trimming took off 5 bases at V and 4 bases at J, with 11 bases between the two ends. The CDR3 nucleotides read TGCAGCGTTAGGGGAGGTCGAGAGACCCAGTACTTC. It translates to CSVRGGRETQYF.